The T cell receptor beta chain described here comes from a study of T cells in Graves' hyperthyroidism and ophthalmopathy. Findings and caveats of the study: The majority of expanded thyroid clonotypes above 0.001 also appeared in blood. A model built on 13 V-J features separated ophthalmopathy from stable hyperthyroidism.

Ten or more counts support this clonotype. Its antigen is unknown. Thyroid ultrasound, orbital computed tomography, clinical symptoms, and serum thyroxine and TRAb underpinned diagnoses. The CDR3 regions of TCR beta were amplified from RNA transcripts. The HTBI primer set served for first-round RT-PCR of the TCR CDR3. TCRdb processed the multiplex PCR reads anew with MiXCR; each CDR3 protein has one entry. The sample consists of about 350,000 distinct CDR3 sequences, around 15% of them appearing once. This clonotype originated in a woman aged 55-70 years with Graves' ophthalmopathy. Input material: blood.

The CDR3 is CSAREGSAYEQYF. The CDR3 DNA is TGCAGTGCTAGAGAGGGTAGCGCCTACGAGCAGTACTTC. The chain couples TRBV20-1 to TRBJ2-7, with D perhaps matching TRBD2 (5 bases). Germline V lookup: CDR1 DFQATT, CDR2 SNEGSKA (reference sequence). Trimming cost V 0 bases and J 2 bases, with 8 bases left between them. The CDR3 spans 13 residues.